Presented here are 9 T cell receptor beta chains from one specimen sequenced in a study of sequential checkpoint blockade in melanoma. The treatment here: randomized to nivolumab then ipilimumab (arm A) or the reverse (arm B). Only in-frame clones appear in the TCRdb table, and some are missing; sequencing was by immunoSEQ multiplex PCR. Of about 21,000 clones listed, roughly 80% are singletons. The sample here was CD8+ T cells sorted from blood (inferred from file names), taken from a patient given nivolumab and ipilimumab in sequence. The receptors originated from a human donor with melanoma.

A single count supports this clone. The chain recombines TRBV21-1 with TRBJ2-7; the table assigns TRBD2, which was not confirmed against the DNA. TRBV21-1 is a recognized pseudogene. The CDR3 spans 19 residues. CDR3 amino acids: CASSKGRAGKFLRYYEQYF. DNA of the CDR3: TGTGCCAGCAGCAAAGGGAGGGCAGGAAAATTCCTAAGGTATTACGAGCAGTACTTC.

The CDR3, as DNA: TGTGCCAGCAGCTGGTTCCAGGGTCACGAGACCCAGTACTTC. It codes for CASSWFQGHETQYF. The V call is TRBV5-5, the J call TRBJ2-5, with D perhaps matching TRBD1 (5 bases). Germline-derived CDR1 and CDR2 are SGHKS and YYEKEE (reference sequence). The length of the CDR3 is 14 residues. V lost 3 bases to trimming and J lost 5 bases, with 14 bases between them. Full variable domain (remainder filled in from reference TRBV5-5 and TRBJ2-5): DAGVTQSPTHLIKTRGQQVTLRCSPISGHKSVSWYQQVLGQGPQFIFQYYEKEERGRGNFPDRFSARQFPNYSSELNVNALLLGDSALYLCASSWFQGHETQYFGPGTRLLVL.

Here the CDR3 DNA reads TGTGCCAGCAGCGGACAGGGGGCATACACTGAAGCTTTCTTT. Encoded protein: CASSGQGAYTEAFF. The chain joins TRBV7-9 to TRBJ1-1; 11 bases fit TRBD1. The CDR3 loop spans 14 amino acids. The V segment lost 5 bases and the J segment 3 bases; nucleotides outside the gene matches: 2. Looked up from germline, CDR1 is SEHNR and CDR2 is FQNEAQ (reference sequence). The whole variable domain, filled in from reference TRBV7-9 and TRBJ1-1, reads DTGVSQNPRHKITKRGQNVTFRCDPISEHNRLYWYRQTLGQGPEFLTYFQNEAQLEKSRLLSDRFSAERPKGSFSTLEIQRTEQGDSAMYLCASSGQGAYTEAFFGQGTRLTVV.

In its sample, this clone ranks as medium-sized. The genes are TRBV6-6 and TRBJ1-5; D remains unclear. Germline V gene lookup returns CDR1 MNHNY and CDR2 SVGAGI (reference sequence). The CDR3 covers 16 residues. The V and J ends lost 7 bases and 0 bases respectively, with 16 bases between them. CDR3 region: CASTTSGSYSNQPQHF. CDR3 coding DNA: TGTGCCAGCACCACAAGCGGTAGTTATAGCAATCAGCCCCAGCATTTT.

This sequence joins TRBV9 and TRBJ1-1; 8 bases match TRBD1. Germline V gene lookup returns CDR1 SGDLS and CDR2 YYNGEE. J lost 1 base, V lost 3 bases, and 2 bases had no gene match. CDR3 length: 14 amino acids. CDR3 region: CASSGGTGNTEAFF. DNA for the CDR3: TGTGCCAGCAGCGGAGGGACAGGGAACACTGAAGCTTTCTTT.

The CDR3, as DNA: TGTGCCAGCAGTGAATGGGCAGGGGGCAGGACAGATACGCAGTATTTT. As protein: CASSEWAGGRTDTQYF. This chain links TRBV6-1 with TRBJ2-3, with 8 nucleotides matching TRBD1. With V trimmed by 2 bases and J by 3 bases, 7 bases remained unmatched. The CDR3 runs 16 residues. Per the germline V gene, CDR1 is MNHNS and CDR2 is SASEGT.

The chain combines TRBV4-1 with TRBJ1-6, with 7 bases that match TRBD1. CDR3 length equals 17 residues. The junction had 8 bases not matched to a gene; V was cut back by 4 bases and J by 2 bases. Per germline, CDR1 MGHRA and CDR2 YSYEKL. CDR3 region: CASSLGDRVPYNSPLHF. CDR3 coding DNA: TGCGCCAGCAGCCTGGGAGACAGGGTCCCCTATAATTCACCCCTCCACTTT.

This chain connects TRBV14 to TRBJ2-2, with D possibly being TRBD1 (5 bases). This CDR3 has 17 residues. Germline V lookup: CDR1 SGHDN, CDR2 FVKESK. V was trimmed by 1 base and J by 1 base, leaving 13 bases between them. CDR3 sequence: CASSQALGAMNTGELFF. Here the CDR3 DNA reads TGTGCCAGCAGCCAAGCGCTTGGGGCGATGAACACCGGGGAGCTGTTTTTT.

The chain uses TRBV28 and TRBJ2-1, with 11 bases aligning to TRBD2. V was clipped by 4 bases and J by 3 bases; unmatched bases: 8. From germline, CDR1 is MDHEN and CDR2 SYDVKM. CDR3 length: 17 amino acids. Here the CDR3 DNA reads TGTGCCAGCAGTTCTTCTAGCGGGAGGCCCTTCTACAATGAGCAGTTCTTC. Its protein product is CASSSSSGRPFYNEQFF.